This T cell receptor beta chain was sequenced for a study of shared clonotypes between healthy human individuals. Genomic DNA per cell subset filled all wells of several immunoSEQ plates. Generated by immunoSEQ multiplex PCR, the TCRdb table keeps only in-frame clones and is missing some. This sample carries over a million clones, 96% of them seen once, and the ten largest clones take approximately 1%. Trimming pared 4 bases from V and 6 bases from J, leaving 9 bases between. The germline CDR1 and CDR2 sequences are KGHSH and LQKENI. The CDR3 covers 13 residues. The sample comprised naive CD4+ T cells sorted from blood. Subset reported: CD45RA+ positively selected. The rearrangement joins TRBV18 to TRBJ2-2; D may be TRBD2 (5 bases). The sequence was collected from a man younger than 40 in good health. DNA for the CDR3: TGTGCCAGCTCACAAGCGGACGCCGGGGAGCTGTTTTTT. Its protein is CASSQADAGELFF.